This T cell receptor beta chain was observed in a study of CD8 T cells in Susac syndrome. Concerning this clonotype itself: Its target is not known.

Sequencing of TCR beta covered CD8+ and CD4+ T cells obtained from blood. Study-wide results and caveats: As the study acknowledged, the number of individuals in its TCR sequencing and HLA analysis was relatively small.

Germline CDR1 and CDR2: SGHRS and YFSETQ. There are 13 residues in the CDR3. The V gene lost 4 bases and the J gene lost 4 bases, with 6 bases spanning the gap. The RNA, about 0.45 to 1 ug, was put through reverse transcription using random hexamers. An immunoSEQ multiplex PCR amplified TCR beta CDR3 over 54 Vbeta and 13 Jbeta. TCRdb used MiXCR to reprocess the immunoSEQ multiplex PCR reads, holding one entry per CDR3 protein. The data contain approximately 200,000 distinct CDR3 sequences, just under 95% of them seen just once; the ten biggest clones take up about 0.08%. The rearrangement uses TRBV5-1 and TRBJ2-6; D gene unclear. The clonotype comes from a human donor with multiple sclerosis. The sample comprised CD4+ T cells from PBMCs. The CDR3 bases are TGCGCCAGCAGCCCGGAAGGGGCCAACGTCCTGACTTTC. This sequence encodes CASSPEGANVLTF. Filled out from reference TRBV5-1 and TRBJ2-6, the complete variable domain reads KAGVTQTPRYLIKTRGQQVTLSCSPISGHRSVSWYQQTPGQGLQFLFEYFSETQRNKGNFPGRFSGRQFSNSRSEMNVSTLELGDSALYLCASSPEGANVLTFGAGSRLTVL.